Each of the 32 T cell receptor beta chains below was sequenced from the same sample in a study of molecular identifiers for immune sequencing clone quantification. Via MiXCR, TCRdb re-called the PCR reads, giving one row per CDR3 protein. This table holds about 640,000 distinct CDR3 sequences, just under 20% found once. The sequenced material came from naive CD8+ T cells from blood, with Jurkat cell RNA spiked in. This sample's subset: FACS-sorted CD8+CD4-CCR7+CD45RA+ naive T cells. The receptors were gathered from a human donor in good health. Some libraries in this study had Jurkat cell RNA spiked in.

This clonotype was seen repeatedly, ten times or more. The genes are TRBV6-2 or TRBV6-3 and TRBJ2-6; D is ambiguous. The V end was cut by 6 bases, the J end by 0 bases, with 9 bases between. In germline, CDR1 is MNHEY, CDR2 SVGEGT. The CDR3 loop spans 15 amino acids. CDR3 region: CASSQLRSGANVLTF. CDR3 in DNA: TGTGCCAGCAGCCAGCTGCGCTCTGGGGCCAACGTCCTGACTTTC.

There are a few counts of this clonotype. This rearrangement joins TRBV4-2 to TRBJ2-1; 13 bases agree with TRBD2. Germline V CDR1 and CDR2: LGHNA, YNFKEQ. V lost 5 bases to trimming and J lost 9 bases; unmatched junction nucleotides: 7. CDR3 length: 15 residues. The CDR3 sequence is CASSGGLAGVGEQFF. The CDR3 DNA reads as TGTGCCAGCAGCGGCGGACTAGCGGGAGTTGGTGAGCAGTTCTTC.

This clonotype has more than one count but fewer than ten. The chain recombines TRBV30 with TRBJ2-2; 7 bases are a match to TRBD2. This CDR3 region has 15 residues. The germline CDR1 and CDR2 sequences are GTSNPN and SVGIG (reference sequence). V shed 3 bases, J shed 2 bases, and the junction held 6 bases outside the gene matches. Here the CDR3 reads CAWREAGFNTGELFF. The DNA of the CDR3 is TGTGCCTGGAGGGAAGCGGGGTTCAACACCGGGGAGCTGTTTTTT.

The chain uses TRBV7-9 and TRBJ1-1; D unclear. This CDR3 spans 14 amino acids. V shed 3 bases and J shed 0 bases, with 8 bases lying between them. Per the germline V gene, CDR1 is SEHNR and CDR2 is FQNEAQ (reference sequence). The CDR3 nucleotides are TGTGCCAGCAGCTTGACCATAGTGAACACTGAAGCTTTCTTT. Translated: CASSLTIVNTEAFF.

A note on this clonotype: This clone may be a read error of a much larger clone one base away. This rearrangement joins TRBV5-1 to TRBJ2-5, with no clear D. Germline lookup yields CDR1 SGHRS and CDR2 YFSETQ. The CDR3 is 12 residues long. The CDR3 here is CARSWDQETQYF. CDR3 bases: TGCGCCCGCAGCTGGGACCAAGAGACCCAGTACTTC.

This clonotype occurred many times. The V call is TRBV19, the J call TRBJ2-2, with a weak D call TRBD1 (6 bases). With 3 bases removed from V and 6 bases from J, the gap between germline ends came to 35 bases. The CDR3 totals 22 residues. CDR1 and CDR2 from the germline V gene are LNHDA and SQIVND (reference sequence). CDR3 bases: TGTGCCAGTAGTATGCCTCCACAGGGCGTTAGTCTTTCGTTGGGTACGCCCGGGGAGCTGTTTTTT. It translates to CASSMPPQGVSLSLGTPGELFF.

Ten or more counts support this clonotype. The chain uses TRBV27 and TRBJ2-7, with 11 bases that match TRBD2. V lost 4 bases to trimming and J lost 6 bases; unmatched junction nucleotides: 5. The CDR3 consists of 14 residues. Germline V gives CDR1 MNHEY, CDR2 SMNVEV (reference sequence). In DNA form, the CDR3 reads TGTGCCAGCAGTTGGCTAGCGGGAGGTACCGAGCAGTACTTC. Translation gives CASSWLAGGTEQYF.

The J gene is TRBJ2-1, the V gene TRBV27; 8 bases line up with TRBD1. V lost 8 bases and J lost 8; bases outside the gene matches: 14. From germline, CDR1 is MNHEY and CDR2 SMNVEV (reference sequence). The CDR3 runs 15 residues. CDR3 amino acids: CASESLDRGRHEQFF. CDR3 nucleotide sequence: TGTGCCAGCGAATCTTTAGACAGGGGAAGGCATGAGCAGTTCTTC.

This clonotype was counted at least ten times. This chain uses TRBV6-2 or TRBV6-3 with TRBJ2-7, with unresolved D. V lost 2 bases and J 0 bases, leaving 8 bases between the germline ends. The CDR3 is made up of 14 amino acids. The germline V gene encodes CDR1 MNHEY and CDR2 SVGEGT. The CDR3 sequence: CASSYRSGSYEQYF. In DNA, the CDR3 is TGTGCCAGCAGTTACCGGTCGGGCTCCTACGAGCAGTACTTC.

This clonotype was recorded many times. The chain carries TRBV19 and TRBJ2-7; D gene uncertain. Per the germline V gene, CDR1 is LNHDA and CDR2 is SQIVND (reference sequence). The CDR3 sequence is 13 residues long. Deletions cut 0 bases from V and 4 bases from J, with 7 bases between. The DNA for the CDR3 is TGTGCCAGTAGTATAGATAAGGAGTACGAGCAGTACTTC. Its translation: CASSIDKEYEQYF.

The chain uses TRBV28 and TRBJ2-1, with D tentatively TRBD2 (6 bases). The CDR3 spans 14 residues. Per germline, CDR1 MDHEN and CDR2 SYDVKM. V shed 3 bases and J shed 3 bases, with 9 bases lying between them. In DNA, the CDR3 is TGTGCCAGCAGTTTCAGGAGGGGCTACAATGAGCAGTTCTTC. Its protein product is CASSFRRGYNEQFF.

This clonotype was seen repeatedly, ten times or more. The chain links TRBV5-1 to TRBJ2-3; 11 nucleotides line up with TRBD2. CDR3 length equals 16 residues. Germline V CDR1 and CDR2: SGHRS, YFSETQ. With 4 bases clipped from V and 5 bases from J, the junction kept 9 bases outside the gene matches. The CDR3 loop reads CASSGGTSGLEDTQYF. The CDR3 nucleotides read TGCGCCAGCAGCGGAGGGACTAGCGGTTTGGAAGATACGCAGTATTTT.

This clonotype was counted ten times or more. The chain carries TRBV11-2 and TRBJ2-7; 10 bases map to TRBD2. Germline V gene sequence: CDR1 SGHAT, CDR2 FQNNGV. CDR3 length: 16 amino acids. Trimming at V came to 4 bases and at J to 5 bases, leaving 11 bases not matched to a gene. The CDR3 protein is CASSSRTSGASDEQYF. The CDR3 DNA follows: TGTGCCAGCAGCTCACGTACTAGCGGGGCCAGTGACGAGCAGTACTTC.

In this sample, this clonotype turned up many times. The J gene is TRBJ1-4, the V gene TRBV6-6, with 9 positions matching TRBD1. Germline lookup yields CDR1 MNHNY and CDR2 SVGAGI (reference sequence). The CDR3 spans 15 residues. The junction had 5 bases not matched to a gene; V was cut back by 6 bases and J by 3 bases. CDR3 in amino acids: CASRLTGGPNEKLFF. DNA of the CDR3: TGTGCCAGCAGATTAACAGGGGGCCCTAATGAAAAACTGTTTTTT.

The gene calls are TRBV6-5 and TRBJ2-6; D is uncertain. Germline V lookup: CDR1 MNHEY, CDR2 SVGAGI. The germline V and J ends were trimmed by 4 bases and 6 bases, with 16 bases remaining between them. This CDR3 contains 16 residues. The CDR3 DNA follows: TGTGCCAGCAGTTTCATTGACAACACTAAGGCCAACGTCCTGACTTTC. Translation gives CASSFIDNTKANVLTF.

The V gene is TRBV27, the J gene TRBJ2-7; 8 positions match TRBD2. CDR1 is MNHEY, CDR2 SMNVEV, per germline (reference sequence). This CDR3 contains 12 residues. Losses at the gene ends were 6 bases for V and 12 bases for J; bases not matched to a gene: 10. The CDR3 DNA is TGTGCCAGCAGCCTTTCAAGCGGGGGCTTGTACTTC. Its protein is CASSLSSGGLYF.

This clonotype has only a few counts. CDR3 loop: CASSYVGTGSEEQYF. The DNA for the CDR3 is TGTGCCAGCAGTTACGTAGGGACAGGGTCGGAAGAGCAGTACTTC. The V and J genes are TRBV6-6 and TRBJ2-7; 9 nucleotides align to TRBD1. The CDR3 has 15 residues. J gave up 7 bases and V 2 bases, and 9 bases lay outside the gene matches. Germline CDR1 reads MNHNY; CDR2 reads SVGAGI (reference sequence).

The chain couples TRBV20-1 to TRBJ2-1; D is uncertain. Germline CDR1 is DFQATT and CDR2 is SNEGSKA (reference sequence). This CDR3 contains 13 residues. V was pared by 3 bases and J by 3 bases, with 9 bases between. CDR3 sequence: CSASGPDYNEQFF. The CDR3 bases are TGCAGTGCTAGCGGGCCCGACTACAATGAGCAGTTCTTC.

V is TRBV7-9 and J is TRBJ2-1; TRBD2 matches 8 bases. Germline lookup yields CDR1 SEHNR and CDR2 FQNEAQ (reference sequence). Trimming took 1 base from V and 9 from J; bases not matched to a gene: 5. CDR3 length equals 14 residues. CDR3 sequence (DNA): TGTGCCAGCAGCTTAGTGGCGGGGGGAGCTGAGCAGTTCTTC. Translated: CASSLVAGGAEQFF.

CDR3 amino acids: CASSLDFGPGAYEQYF. CDR3 coding DNA: TGTGCCAGCAGCTTAGATTTCGGACCGGGTGCCTACGAGCAGTACTTC. The gene calls are TRBV11-2 and TRBJ2-7, with D uncertain. This CDR3 has 16 amino acids. Trimming removed 0 bases at V and 2 bases at J, with 14 bases between. Germline CDR1 is SGHAT and CDR2 is FQNNGV.

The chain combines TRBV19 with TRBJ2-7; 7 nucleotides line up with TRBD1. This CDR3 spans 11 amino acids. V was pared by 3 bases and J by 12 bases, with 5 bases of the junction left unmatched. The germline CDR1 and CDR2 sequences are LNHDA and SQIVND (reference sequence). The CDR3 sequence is CASSMGQSVYF. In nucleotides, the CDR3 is TGTGCCAGTAGTATGGGACAGTCGGTGTACTTC.

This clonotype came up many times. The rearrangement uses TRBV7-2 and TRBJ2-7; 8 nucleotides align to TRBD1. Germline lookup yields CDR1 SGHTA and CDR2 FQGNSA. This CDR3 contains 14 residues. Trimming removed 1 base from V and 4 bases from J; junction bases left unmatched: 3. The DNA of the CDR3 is TGTGCCAGCAGCTTAGGACAGGGGTGGTACGAGCAGTACTTC. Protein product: CASSLGQGWYEQYF.

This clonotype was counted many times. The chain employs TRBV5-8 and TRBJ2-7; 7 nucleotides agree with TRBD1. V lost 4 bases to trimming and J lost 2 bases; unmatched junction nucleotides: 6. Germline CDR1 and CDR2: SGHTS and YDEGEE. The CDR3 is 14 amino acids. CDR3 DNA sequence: TGTGCCAGCAGCCTCCGGGACAGTGCCTACGAGCAGTACTTC. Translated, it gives CASSLRDSAYEQYF.

CDR3 in DNA: TGTGCCAGCAGCCTCCTCAGTGGGGGCGTGAGGGAGAACACTGAAGCTTTCTTT. It translates to CASSLLSGGVRENTEAFF. V and J are TRBV6-1 and TRBJ1-1; TRBD1 is a possible D gene (6 bases). Germline lookup yields CDR1 MNHNS and CDR2 SASEGT. Trimming stripped 6 bases from V and 1 base from J, with 24 bases between. This CDR3 has 18 amino acids.

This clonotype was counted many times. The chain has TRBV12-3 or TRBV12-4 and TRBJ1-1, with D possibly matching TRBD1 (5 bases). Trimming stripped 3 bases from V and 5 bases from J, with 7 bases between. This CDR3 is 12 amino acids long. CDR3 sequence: CASSFRGTEAFF. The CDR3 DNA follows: TGTGCCAGCAGTTTTCGGGGGACTGAAGCTTTCTTT.

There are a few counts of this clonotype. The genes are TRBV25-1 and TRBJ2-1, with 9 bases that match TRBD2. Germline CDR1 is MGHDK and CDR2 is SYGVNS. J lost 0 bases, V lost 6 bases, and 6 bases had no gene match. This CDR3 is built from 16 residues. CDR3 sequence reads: CASSKAGGASYNEQFF. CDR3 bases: TGTGCCAGCAGCAAGGCGGGGGGGGCCTCCTACAATGAGCAGTTCTTC.

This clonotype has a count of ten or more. CDR3 nucleotides: TGTGCCAGCAGTTTTCCGGGCGGGGGAGCTTACGAGCAGTACTTC. Protein product: CASSFPGGGAYEQYF. This chain connects TRBV12-3 or TRBV12-4 to TRBJ2-7; 7 bases map to TRBD2. The CDR3 has 15 residues. V gave up 3 bases and J gave up 4 bases; unmatched junction bases: 9.

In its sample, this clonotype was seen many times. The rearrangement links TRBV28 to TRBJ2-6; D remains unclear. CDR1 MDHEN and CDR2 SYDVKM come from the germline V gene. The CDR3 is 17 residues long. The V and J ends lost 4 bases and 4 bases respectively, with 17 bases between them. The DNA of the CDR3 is TGTGCCAGCAGTTCGCGACATGTGAGGTTCGGGGCCAACGTCCTGACTTTC. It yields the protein CASSSRHVRFGANVLTF.

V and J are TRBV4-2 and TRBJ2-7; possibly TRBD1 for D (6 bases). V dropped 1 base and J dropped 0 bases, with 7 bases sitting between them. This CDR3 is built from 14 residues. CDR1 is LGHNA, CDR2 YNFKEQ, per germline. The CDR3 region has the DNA TGTGCCAGCAGCCAAGGACAGGACTCCTACGAGCAGTACTTC. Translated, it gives CASSQGQDSYEQYF.

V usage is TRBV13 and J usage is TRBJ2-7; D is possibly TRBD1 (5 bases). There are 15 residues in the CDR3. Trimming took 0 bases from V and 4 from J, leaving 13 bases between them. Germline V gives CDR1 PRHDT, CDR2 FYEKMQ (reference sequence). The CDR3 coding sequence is TGTGCCAGCAGCTTAGGCGGTTCAGGGCAATACGAGCAGTACTTC. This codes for CASSLGGSGQYEQYF.

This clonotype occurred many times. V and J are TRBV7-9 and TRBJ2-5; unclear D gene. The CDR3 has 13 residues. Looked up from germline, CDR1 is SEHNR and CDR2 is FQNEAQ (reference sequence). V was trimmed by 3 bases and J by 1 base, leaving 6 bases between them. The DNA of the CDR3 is TGTGCCAGCAGCTTTGATCGCCAAGAGACCCAGTACTTC. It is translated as CASSFDRQETQYF.

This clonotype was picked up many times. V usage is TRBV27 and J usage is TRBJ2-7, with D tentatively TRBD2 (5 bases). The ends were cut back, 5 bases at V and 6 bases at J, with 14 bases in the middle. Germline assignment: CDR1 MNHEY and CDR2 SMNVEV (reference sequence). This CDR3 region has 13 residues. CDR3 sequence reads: CASSPRSGTEQYF. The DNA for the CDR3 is TGTGCCAGCAGTCCCCGGTCGGGAACCGAGCAGTACTTC.